This T cell receptor beta chain was found in a study of regulatory T cells in long-lasting Graves disease. The study, taken as a whole, reports: Persistent patients shared more public clonotypes (2,741) than new patients (roughly 970).

Sequencing libraries for TCR beta were prepared with iRepertoire HTBI primers and Arm-PCR of CDR3 regions. TCRdb ran MiXCR on the multiplex PCR reads and lists one entry per CDR3 protein. Of 550,000 to 650,000 distinct CDR3 sequences in the sample, 15% to 20% were seen once. Trimming cost V 5 bases and J 6 bases; bases outside gene matches: 15. This CDR3 spans 16 amino acids. Germline V gene lookup returns CDR1 SGHDN and CDR2 FVKESK. Concerning this clonotype: Its antigen remains unidentified.

The time point was: newly diagnosed GD, antithyroid drugs for less than 3 months. Making the TCR library involved RNA that had been extracted from PBMCs. This sample also belongs to another study, concerning T cells in Graves' hyperthyroidism and ophthalmopathy. That study reports: A set of HTBI primers served as the primers for a first-round RT-PCR of the TCR CDR3.

The chain combines TRBV14 with TRBJ2-7, with 8 positions matching TRBD2. The sample was peripheral blood mononuclear cells (PBMCs), taken at new diagnosis, from a patient treated with antithyroid drugs. The clonotype was recovered from a man between 18 and 35 years old with Graves disease. The CDR3 region has the DNA TGTGCCAGCAGCGAGTTTAGCGGGGTACCCGGCGGCGAGCAGTACTTC. It translates to CASSEFSGVPGGEQYF.